This T cell receptor (beta chain) was profiled in a study of beta chain features in type 1 diabetes. Study at large: The patients were much like the healthy donors in age, gender and cell yields. Study-level points and caveats: Naive, central memory and Treg TCRB repertoires appeared more alike in patients than in healthy donors. Type 1 diabetes patients showed a moderate but significant shortening of TCRB CDR3s in all four CD4+ subsets.

Isolated RNA was reverse transcribed in full, so expressed TCRB transcripts were sequenced. An average roughly 3.3 million reads came from naive, central memory and regulatory T cell samples. Some clones are missing from TCRdb's copy, which holds only in-frame ones; the method was immunoSEQ multiplex PCR. The profile covers roughly 160,000 clones, with under 9.5% appearing a single time and approximately 0.5% taken by the ten largest. Sorted CD4+ subsets: naive, central memory, regulatory, stem cell-like memory (CD45RO/CCR7/CD25/CD127/CD95/CD27 panel). Germline CDR1 and CDR2: SGHTA and FQGNSA. The CDR3 sequence is 15 residues long. The V and J ends lost 4 bases and 0 bases respectively, with 13 bases between them. For this clone: Its antigen is as yet unknown.

The V call is TRBV7-2, the J call TRBJ2-7; the D gene is possibly TRBD1 (6 bases). The receptor's source is a man aged 18-30 years with type 1 diabetes. Sequenced sample: central memory CD4+ T cells from blood. In DNA form, the CDR3 reads TGTGCCAGCAGCTCCCGAACAGGGTCCTCCTACGAGCAGTACTTC. It encodes CASSSRTGSSYEQYF. The full variable domain, its missing parts supplied by reference TRBV7-2 and TRBJ2-7, is GAGVSQSPSNKVTEKGKDVELRCDPISGHTALYWYRQSLGQGLEFLIYFQGNSAPDKSGLPSDRFSAERTGGSVSTLTIQRTQQEDSAVYLCASSSRTGSSYEQYFGPGTRLTVT.